In this sample, the clone carrying this TCR beta chain turned up many times. MiXCR, applied by TCRdb to the 5' RACE reads, yields one record per CDR3 protein. The sample carries about 470,000 distinct CDR3 sequences, roughly 18% recorded once. The record originates from a study of T-cell memory formation after mild COVID-19. This CDR3 is built from 17 residues. From germline, CDR1 is ENHRY and CDR2 SYGVKD. The V and J ends lost 4 bases and 6 bases respectively, with 22 bases between them. The chain recombines TRBV10-3 with TRBJ2-1; D perhaps matches TRBD2 (9 bases). This TCR was recovered from an adult woman who had mild COVID-19 (a few samples of this study predate the infection). Cell type and time point are not known. Sequenced: PBMCs or a T cell subset sorted from them (not recorded which). The CDR3 sequence is CAISGIAGGGRGNEQFF. The DNA of the CDR3 is TGTGCCATCAGTGGGATAGCAGGGGGCGGGAGGGGCAATGAGCAGTTCTTC.